This is a list of T cell receptor beta chains from one sample in a study of T-cell memory formation after mild COVID-19. TCRdb recomputed calls from the 5' RACE reads with MiXCR, one row per CDR3 protein. The sample has hundreds of thousands of distinct CDR3 sequences; about 19% are singletons. Sequencing was carried out using PBMCs or a T cell subset sorted from them (not recorded which). The receptors here all came from an adult woman who had mild COVID-19 (a few samples of this study predate the infection). Cell type and time point are not known. The CDR3 runs from the conserved cysteine through the conserved F or W. The order of the fields is CDR3 DNA, CDR3 protein, V gene, J gene, D gene, clone size. A D gene is named only where the DNA matches it firmly. Part of the rows lack a size; the others show once, few, many or a class for expanded clones.

cdr3_nt: TGCGCCAGCAGCTTAGCGGGTCCCCTGAGCGGCAATGAGCAGTTCTTC
cdr3_aa: CASSLAGPLSGNEQFF
v_call: TRBV5-1
j_call: TRBJ2-1
d_call: NA
clone_size: NA

cdr3_nt: TGTGCCAGCAGCTTAGGGTTCGGTGGGAGGGCCTCGCGCAATGAGCAGTTCTTC
cdr3_aa: CASSLGFGGRASRNEQFF
v_call: TRBV7-3
j_call: TRBJ2-1
d_call: TRBD2
clone_size: many

cdr3_nt: TGTGCCACCAGTGAAAAAGACGGGGGGATATACAATGAGCAGTTCTTC
cdr3_aa: CATSEKDGGIYNEQFF
v_call: TRBV24-1
j_call: TRBJ2-1
d_call: TRBD2
clone_size: NA

cdr3_nt: TGCAGTGCCAATAGCGGGGGGGCCTCCTCCTACAATGAGCAGTTCTTC
cdr3_aa: CSANSGGASSYNEQFF
v_call: TRBV20-1
j_call: TRBJ2-1
d_call: TRBD2
clone_size: NA

cdr3_nt: TGTGCCAGCGGCCTCCGGGTTGGTGGCTACACCTTC
cdr3_aa: CASGLRVGGYTF
v_call: TRBV7-9
j_call: TRBJ1-2
d_call: NA
clone_size: few

cdr3_nt: TGCAGTGCTAGCACTTTCGATGAGCAGTTCTTC
cdr3_aa: CSASTFDEQFF
v_call: TRBV20-1
j_call: TRBJ2-1
d_call: NA
clone_size: NA

cdr3_nt: TGCGCCAGCAGCTACCAGGCCCCTAACTATGGCTACACCTTC
cdr3_aa: CASSYQAPNYGYTF
v_call: TRBV5-1
j_call: TRBJ1-2
d_call: NA
clone_size: NA

cdr3_nt: TGTGCCAGCAGAGTTAGGGACAGTCGTAGCAATCAGCCCCAGCATTTT
cdr3_aa: CASRVRDSRSNQPQHF
v_call: TRBV12-3/TRBV12-4
j_call: TRBJ1-5
d_call: TRBD1
clone_size: NA

cdr3_nt: TGTGCCAGCCAGGGACTAGCGGGAAGAGAGACCCAGTACTTC
cdr3_aa: CASQGLAGRETQYF
v_call: TRBV18
j_call: TRBJ2-5
d_call: TRBD2
clone_size: many

cdr3_nt: TGCGCCAGCAGCATCAAGGGACGGATGAACACTGAAGCTTTCTTT
cdr3_aa: CASSIKGRMNTEAFF
v_call: TRBV5-1
j_call: TRBJ1-1
d_call: NA
clone_size: few

cdr3_nt: TGCGCCAGCAGCCAAGGCAGGGGGCTCCAAGAGACCCAGTACTTC
cdr3_aa: CASSQGRGLQETQYF
v_call: TRBV4-3
j_call: TRBJ2-5
d_call: TRBD1
clone_size: few

cdr3_nt: TGTGCCAGCAGACCGGGACAGACGATTTACGAGCAGTACTTC
cdr3_aa: CASRPGQTIYEQYF
v_call: TRBV2
j_call: TRBJ2-7
d_call: TRBD1
clone_size: few

cdr3_nt: TGTGCCAGCAGCACCCAGGGGGCGCGTACTGAAGCTTTCTTT
cdr3_aa: CASSTQGARTEAFF
v_call: TRBV11-1
j_call: TRBJ1-1
d_call: TRBD1
clone_size: NA

cdr3_nt: TGTGCCAGCAGCTCCTCCGGGACTGACTATGGCTACACCTTC
cdr3_aa: CASSSSGTDYGYTF
v_call: TRBV7-6
j_call: TRBJ1-2
d_call: NA
clone_size: NA

cdr3_nt: TGTGCCAACGGCGGGGCAGGGCCGGACACCATATATTTT
cdr3_aa: CANGGAGPDTIYF
v_call: TRBV2
j_call: TRBJ1-3
d_call: NA
clone_size: NA

cdr3_nt: TGTGCCAGCAGCACCGGACGGGTCTATGGCTACACCTTC
cdr3_aa: CASSTGRVYGYTF
v_call: TRBV7-2
j_call: TRBJ1-2
d_call: NA
clone_size: few

cdr3_nt: TGTGCCAGCTCACCAGAGACAGGGATCCACGAGCAGTACTTC
cdr3_aa: CASSPETGIHEQYF
v_call: TRBV18
j_call: TRBJ2-7
d_call: TRBD1
clone_size: few

cdr3_nt: TGTGCCAGCAGCTTGGAGGGGACCACAGATACGCAGTATTTT
cdr3_aa: CASSLEGTTDTQYF
v_call: TRBV7-9
j_call: TRBJ2-3
d_call: NA
clone_size: few

cdr3_nt: TGTGCCAGCTCACCGAACCGGGACGGCTCCTACGAGCAGTACTTC
cdr3_aa: CASSPNRDGSYEQYF
v_call: TRBV18
j_call: TRBJ2-7
d_call: NA
clone_size: few

cdr3_nt: TGTGCCACCGTGGGCAGGGTGAACACTGAAGCTTTCTTT
cdr3_aa: CATVGRVNTEAFF
v_call: TRBV7-2
j_call: TRBJ1-1
d_call: NA
clone_size: few

cdr3_nt: TGCGCCAGCAGCTCCTTCCAGGGTAACACTGAAGCTTTCTTT
cdr3_aa: CASSSFQGNTEAFF
v_call: TRBV5-1
j_call: TRBJ1-1
d_call: NA
clone_size: NA

cdr3_nt: TGTGCCAGCAGCCCCTGGGCCGGGAGCAATCAGCCCCAGCATTTT
cdr3_aa: CASSPWAGSNQPQHF
v_call: TRBV6-1
j_call: TRBJ1-5
d_call: NA
clone_size: NA

cdr3_nt: TGCAGCGTTGACGGGACCGCCACCCAGTGCTCCTACGAGCAGTACTTC
cdr3_aa: CSVDGTATQCSYEQYF
v_call: TRBV29-1
j_call: TRBJ2-7
d_call: NA
clone_size: NA

cdr3_nt: TGTGCCAGCTCACCACGGGACTTGGGGCACAATGAGCAGTTCTTC
cdr3_aa: CASSPRDLGHNEQFF
v_call: TRBV18
j_call: TRBJ2-1
d_call: NA
clone_size: NA

cdr3_nt: TGCAGTGCTCCCCAGGGGTGGGGGGAGACCCAGTACTTC
cdr3_aa: CSAPQGWGETQYF
v_call: TRBV20-1
j_call: TRBJ2-5
d_call: NA
clone_size: few

cdr3_nt: TGTGCCACCAGCAGTGGAAGCCGGGACAGCTCCTACAATGAGCAGTTCTTC
cdr3_aa: CATSSGSRDSSYNEQFF
v_call: TRBV15
j_call: TRBJ2-1
d_call: TRBD1
clone_size: NA

cdr3_nt: TGCAGTGCTAGAGGCGGACTGCACCAAGAGACCCAGTACTTC
cdr3_aa: CSARGGLHQETQYF
v_call: TRBV20-1
j_call: TRBJ2-5
d_call: NA
clone_size: few

cdr3_nt: TGTGCCACATACCAGGGTTCCTACAATGAGCAGTTCTTC
cdr3_aa: CATYQGSYNEQFF
v_call: TRBV7-9
j_call: TRBJ2-1
d_call: NA
clone_size: few

cdr3_nt: TGTGCCAGCAATAGCCCTGGCGTTTTCAATGAGCAGTTCTTC
cdr3_aa: CASNSPGVFNEQFF
v_call: TRBV7-9
j_call: TRBJ2-1
d_call: NA
clone_size: few

cdr3_nt: TGTGCCAGCAGCCTGGGCCCCTACTATGGCTACACCTTC
cdr3_aa: CASSLGPYYGYTF
v_call: TRBV14
j_call: TRBJ1-2
d_call: NA
clone_size: few

cdr3_nt: TGTGCCAGCAGTCCCCAGGTTGGTGAGCAGTTCTTC
cdr3_aa: CASSPQVGEQFF
v_call: TRBV12-3/TRBV12-4
j_call: TRBJ2-1
d_call: NA
clone_size: NA

cdr3_nt: TGCAGTGCTAGACCCGGGACTACCTACGAGCAGTACTTC
cdr3_aa: CSARPGTTYEQYF
v_call: TRBV20-1
j_call: TRBJ2-7
d_call: TRBD2
clone_size: NA

cdr3_nt: TGTGCCAGCAGCCCGGAGGTCGACCGGCCCGGGAGGGAGACCCAGTACTTC
cdr3_aa: CASSPEVDRPGRETQYF
v_call: TRBV3-1
j_call: TRBJ2-5
d_call: TRBD2
clone_size: many

cdr3_nt: TGTGCCACCAGTGATATAAGTAGCGGGAGTATCGATGAGCAGTTCTTC
cdr3_aa: CATSDISSGSIDEQFF
v_call: TRBV24-1
j_call: TRBJ2-1
d_call: TRBD2
clone_size: NA

cdr3_nt: TGTGCCAGCAGTTACTCGGCTAGCACAGATACGCAGTATTTT
cdr3_aa: CASSYSASTDTQYF
v_call: TRBV6-6
j_call: TRBJ2-3
d_call: NA
clone_size: few

cdr3_nt: TGTGCCAGCAGCTTCGGCAGGGTCACCGGGGAGCTGTTTTTT
cdr3_aa: CASSFGRVTGELFF
v_call: TRBV11-3
j_call: TRBJ2-2
d_call: NA
clone_size: NA

cdr3_nt: TGTGCCAGCAGCTTAGCACACTTCAATGAGCAGTTCTTC
cdr3_aa: CASSLAHFNEQFF
v_call: TRBV7-9
j_call: TRBJ2-1
d_call: NA
clone_size: NA

cdr3_nt: TGTGCCAGCAGCTTTAACATGGGCACAGATACGCAGTATTTT
cdr3_aa: CASSFNMGTDTQYF
v_call: TRBV5-4
j_call: TRBJ2-3
d_call: NA
clone_size: few

cdr3_nt: TGCGCCAGCAGCGAAGGACTAGCGGGAGTTGAGGGAACAGATACGCAGTATTTT
cdr3_aa: CASSEGLAGVEGTDTQYF
v_call: TRBV5-1
j_call: TRBJ2-3
d_call: TRBD2
clone_size: NA

cdr3_nt: TGCGCCAGCAGCTTGACAGAGAACACTGAAGCTTTCTTT
cdr3_aa: CASSLTENTEAFF
v_call: TRBV5-1
j_call: TRBJ1-1
d_call: NA
clone_size: many

cdr3_nt: TGTGCCAGCAGCTCAGAAGGGGGCAGCTACGAGCAGTACTTC
cdr3_aa: CASSSEGGSYEQYF
v_call: TRBV7-9
j_call: TRBJ2-7
d_call: TRBD1
clone_size: many

cdr3_nt: TGTGCCTGGAGTGTACGCGGGAGGGCCCCAGATACGCAGTATTTT
cdr3_aa: CAWSVRGRAPDTQYF
v_call: TRBV30
j_call: TRBJ2-3
d_call: TRBD2
clone_size: NA

cdr3_nt: TGTGCCAGCAGCTTGGATAAGGGGAGGGACACTGAAGCTTTCTTT
cdr3_aa: CASSLDKGRDTEAFF
v_call: TRBV5-4
j_call: TRBJ1-1
d_call: NA
clone_size: NA

cdr3_nt: TGTGCCAGCAGTTATAAGGGGGCTGGCACTGAAGCTTTCTTT
cdr3_aa: CASSYKGAGTEAFF
v_call: TRBV6-5
j_call: TRBJ1-1
d_call: TRBD1
clone_size: NA

cdr3_nt: TGTGCCACCAGCGGGACAGCGCCCTACGAGCAGTACTTC
cdr3_aa: CATSGTAPYEQYF
v_call: TRBV24-1
j_call: TRBJ2-7
d_call: TRBD1
clone_size: few

cdr3_nt: TGTGCCAGCAGTCTTAGCGGGGGGGCTGGGAATGAGCAGTTCTTC
cdr3_aa: CASSLSGGAGNEQFF
v_call: TRBV12-3/TRBV12-4
j_call: TRBJ2-1
d_call: TRBD2
clone_size: many